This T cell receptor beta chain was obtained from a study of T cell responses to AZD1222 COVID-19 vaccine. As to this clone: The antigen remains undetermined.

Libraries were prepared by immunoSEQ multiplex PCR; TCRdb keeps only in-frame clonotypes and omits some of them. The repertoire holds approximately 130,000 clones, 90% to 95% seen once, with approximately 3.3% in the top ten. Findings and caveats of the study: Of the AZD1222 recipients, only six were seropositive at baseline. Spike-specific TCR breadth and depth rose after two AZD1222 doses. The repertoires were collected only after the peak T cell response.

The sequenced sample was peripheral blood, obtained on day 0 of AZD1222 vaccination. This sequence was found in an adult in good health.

CDR3 coding DNA: TGCGCCAGCAGCTTAGACGGAGACTACGAGCAGTACTTC. It translates to CASSLDGDYEQYF. The V and J genes are TRBV5-1 and TRBJ2-7; D is unresolved. Trimming stripped 2 bases from V and 3 bases from J, with 9 bases between. Germline CDR1 and CDR2: SGHRS and YFSETQ. CDR3 length equals 13 residues.